The 23 T cell receptor beta chains presented below share a single source sample, sequenced in a study of cytomegalovirus exposure and HLA in healthy donors. PCR amplification relied on 60 Vbeta primers (plus 13 Jbeta primers). Clones were read by immunoSEQ multiplex PCR, and TCRdb kept only the in-frame ones, dropping some. The data hold some 110,000 clones, with around 75% observed a single time. The sample was PBMCs. The receptors shown here come from a woman in her late teens or twenties in good health and CMV-seronegative.

V usage is TRBV6-1 and J usage is TRBJ1-4, with 11 bases lining up with TRBD1. Germline values: CDR1 MNHNS, CDR2 SASEGT. The junction had 3 bases not matched to a gene; V was cut back by 4 bases and J by 2 bases. The CDR3 totals 16 residues. CDR3 in DNA: TGTGCCAGCAGTGGCGGACAGGGGGCCACTAATGAAAAACTGTTTTTT. Translating it yields CASSGGQGATNEKLFF.

This clone appeared a few times. The V gene is TRBV19, the J gene TRBJ2-5; D may be TRBD1 (5 bases). V lost 3 bases and J 4 bases, leaving 18 bases between the germline ends. The CDR3 has 16 amino acids. Germline CDR1 reads LNHDA; CDR2 reads SQIVND (reference sequence). CDR3 DNA sequence: TGTGCCAGTAGTATCCCCAAAGGGGTATCAGGAGAGACCCAGTACTTC. It specifies CASSIPKGVSGETQYF.

The rearrangement links TRBV5-4 to TRBJ1-1; D is ambiguous. The germline V gene has CDR1 SGHNT and CDR2 YYREEE (reference sequence). Trimming took off 3 bases at V and 0 bases at J, with 6 bases between the two ends. This CDR3 contains 13 residues. This chain's CDR3 is CASSSSMNTEAFF. DNA of the CDR3: TGTGCCAGCAGCTCGAGCATGAACACTGAAGCTTTCTTT.

The chain couples TRBV2 to TRBJ1-5, with TRBD1 identical over 8 bases. This CDR3 region has 15 residues. In germline, CDR1 is SNHLY, CDR2 FYNNEI. V shed 6 bases and J 6 bases; nucleotides not matched to a gene: 10. CDR3 sequence reads: CASRRVRGRIQPQHF. CDR3 in DNA: TGTGCCAGCAGGAGAGTCAGGGGGCGAATTCAGCCCCAGCATTTT.

This rearrangement joins TRBV5-4 to TRBJ1-6, with 7 bases matching TRBD1. CDR3 length equals 14 residues. Germline values: CDR1 SGHNT, CDR2 YYREEE (reference sequence). V lost 4 bases, J lost 12 bases, and 10 bases stayed unmatched. Here the CDR3 DNA reads TGTGCCAGCAGCGCCGGGACAGAGGTGTTACCCCTCCACTTT. This translates into CASSAGTEVLPLHF.

The genes are TRBV7-8 and TRBJ2-2; TRBD2 is a possible D gene (6 bases). Per germline, CDR1 SGHVS and CDR2 FQNEAQ. Trimming pared 5 bases from V and 6 bases from J, leaving 16 bases between. The CDR3 runs to 15 residues. The CDR3 region has the DNA TGTGCCAGCAGCCCCAGTCGTGGGGGGTCCGGGGAGCTGTTTTTT. Amino acid sequence: CASSPSRGGSGELFF. Combining the CDR3 with reference TRBV7-8 and TRBJ2-2 gives the whole variable domain GAGVSQSPRYKVAKRGQDVALRCDPISGHVSLFWYQQALGQGPEFLTYFQNEAQLDKSGLPSDRFFAERPEGSVSTLKIQRTQQEDSAVYLCASSPSRGGSGELFFGEGSRLTVL.

The chain is built from TRBV10-3 and TRBJ1-2; D is unclear. Germline V gene data show CDR1 as ENHRY and CDR2 as SYGVKD. The CDR3 has 14 amino acids. V shed 2 bases and J shed 4 bases, with 11 bases lying between them. The CDR3 here is CAISEDASGYGYTF. The CDR3 DNA follows: TGTGCCATCAGTGAGGACGCCAGCGGCTATGGCTACACCTTC.

The rearrangement joins TRBV5-1 to TRBJ1-6; D not certain. Between the trimmed V and J ends, which lost 0 bases and 8 bases, there was a span of 12 bases. From germline, CDR1 is SGHRS and CDR2 YFSETQ. The CDR3 is 15 amino acids. For the CDR3, the DNA is TGCGCCAGCAGCTTGGTCCGGTGGGCTGATTCACCCCTCCACTTT. This translates into CASSLVRWADSPLHF.

This sequence joins TRBV2 and TRBJ1-2; maybe TRBD1 (6 bases). Trimming pared 6 bases from V and 8 bases from J, leaving 19 bases between. Germline-derived CDR1 and CDR2 are SNHLY and FYNNEI. The CDR3 spans 14 residues. The CDR3 nucleotides read TGTGCCAGCAGGGGAGAGAGGGGGTTAGTGGGCTACACCTTC. Protein product: CASRGERGLVGYTF.

This clone has a single count. The CDR3 sequence: CASSIKETQYF. In DNA, the CDR3 is TGCGCCAGCAGCATCAAAGAGACCCAGTACTTC. The chain employs TRBV5-1 and TRBJ2-5; D gene uncertain. Germline loops: CDR1 SGHRS, CDR2 YFSETQ. Trimming cost V 4 bases and J 3 bases, with 4 bases left between them. CDR3 size: 11 residues.

The V call is TRBV11-2, the J call TRBJ1-5; 11 bases align to TRBD1. Germline V gene sequence: CDR1 SGHAT, CDR2 FQNNGV. The CDR3 totals 16 residues. The V segment lost 1 base and the J segment 5 bases; nucleotides outside the gene matches: 4. The DNA of the CDR3 is TGTGCCAGCAGCTTAGGGGGGACAGGGGGGGATCAGCCCCAGCATTTT. Translated: CASSLGGTGGDQPQHF.

This chain uses TRBV7-9 with TRBJ2-5, with 11 bases lining up with TRBD1. The CDR3 covers 15 residues. The V gene's germline CDR1 is SEHNR and CDR2 FQNEAQ (reference sequence). The junction had 5 bases not matched to a gene; V was cut back by 4 bases and J by 4 bases. CDR3 nucleotides: TGTGCCAGCAGCTATAGGACAGGGGGCGTAGAGACCCAGTACTTC. Translating it yields CASSYRTGGVETQYF.

The gene calls are TRBV2 and TRBJ1-1; tentative D call: TRBD1 (5 bases). V lost 7 bases to trimming and J lost 0 bases, with 12 bases between them. In germline, CDR1 is SNHLY, CDR2 FYNNEI. This CDR3 is 14 amino acids long. The CDR3 coding sequence is TGTGCCAGCAACCTACAGGTCGTGAACACTGAAGCTTTCTTT. This translates into CASNLQVVNTEAFF.

V is TRBV9 and J is TRBJ1-5, with TRBD1 matching 8 bases. Germline CDR1 is SGDLS and CDR2 is YYNGEE. This CDR3 comprises 15 residues. Trimming cost V 4 bases and J 7 bases; bases outside gene matches: 10. The CDR3 DNA follows: TGTGCCAGCAGCCCAAGGACAGGGCCAGGGCAGCCCCAGCATTTT. Its translation: CASSPRTGPGQPQHF.

The chain joins TRBV19 to TRBJ2-7; 7 positions match TRBD1. There are 14 residues in the CDR3. V lost 5 bases to trimming and J lost 5 bases; unmatched junction nucleotides: 9. The V gene's germline CDR1 is LNHDA and CDR2 SQIVND (reference sequence). CDR3 region: CASSPPGGFDEQYF. For the CDR3, the DNA is TGTGCCAGTAGTCCGCCAGGGGGATTCGACGAGCAGTACTTC.

The J gene is TRBJ2-7, the V gene TRBV11-3, with TRBD2 matching 9 bases. The length of the CDR3 is 15 residues. Per germline, CDR1 SGHNT and CDR2 YENEEA. V was pared by 5 bases and J by 1 base, with 6 bases of the junction left unmatched. This CDR3 is CASSRGGAGSYEQYF. CDR3 in DNA: TGTGCCAGCAGCCGCGGGGGGGCAGGTTCCTACGAGCAGTACTTC.

This clone was recorded a few times. The chain's CDR3 is CASSLGQSGPHYGYTF. CDR3 bases: TGTGCCAGCAGCCTGGGACAGTCTGGACCACATTATGGCTACACCTTC. This sequence joins TRBV7-9 and TRBJ1-2; 7 bases match TRBD1. V trimming: 5 bases; J trimming: 5 bases; junction bases outside the gene matches: 14. This CDR3 comprises 16 residues. Germline CDR1 reads SEHNR; CDR2 reads FQNEAQ (reference sequence).

The rearrangement links TRBV6-4 to TRBJ2-2, with 10 bases that match TRBD1. The CDR3 spans 15 residues. Germline V gene lookup returns CDR1 MRHNA and CDR2 SNTAGT. Trimming removed 10 bases from V and 5 bases from J; junction bases left unmatched: 10. The CDR3 sequence: CATSRQGARTGELFF. The CDR3 bases are TGTGCCACCAGCAGACAGGGGGCGAGGACCGGGGAGCTGTTTTTT.

The V gene is TRBV5-1, the J gene TRBJ2-7, with TRBD1 matching over 8 bases. This CDR3 spans 14 amino acids. Germline V CDR1 and CDR2: SGHRS, YFSETQ. V shed 0 bases and J 3 bases; nucleotides not matched to a gene: 2. The CDR3 region has the DNA TGCGCCAGCAGCTTGGTGGGACAGGACTACGAGCAGTACTTC. Translation: CASSLVGQDYEQYF.

This chain uses TRBV28 with TRBJ1-2, with a tentative D call TRBD1 (6 bases). CDR1 and CDR2 (germline): MDHEN, SYDVKM. There are 14 residues in the CDR3. The germline V and J ends were trimmed by 1 base and 3 bases, with 9 bases remaining between them. CDR3 DNA sequence: TGTGCCAGCAGTTTATCTAGGGGGTACTATGGCTACACCTTC. Translation gives CASSLSRGYYGYTF.

This clone was recorded once. The chain uses TRBV5-4 and TRBJ1-3, with D possibly TRBD1 on 5 matching bases. Per the germline V gene, CDR1 is SGHNT and CDR2 is YYREEE (reference sequence). V lost 0 bases and J lost 4, with 17 bases in between. This CDR3 contains 17 residues. The CDR3 DNA sequence: TGTGCCAGCAGCTTGGCCGGGGAGGGGTCCTTCGGAAACACCATATATTTT. Amino acid sequence: CASSLAGEGSFGNTIYF.

The genes are TRBV7-2 and TRBJ1-1, with 8 bases matching TRBD1. Germline V gene lookup returns CDR1 SGHTA and CDR2 FQGNSA. The V and J ends lost 2 bases and 7 bases, in that order; junction bases with no gene match: 9. CDR3 length: 15 amino acids. The CDR3 DNA reads TGTGCCAGCAGCTTAAGTGGGGACAGGACAAATGAAGCTTTCTTT. Its translation: CASSLSGDRTNEAFF.

This clone showed up just a few times. The chain recombines TRBV11-3 with TRBJ2-3; unclear D gene. The germline V gene has CDR1 SGHNT and CDR2 YENEEA. The length of the CDR3 is 14 residues. Trimming left V 4 bases short and J 2 bases short, with 10 bases between. Here the CDR3 DNA reads TGTGCCAGCAGCTCTTACAGAGACACAGATACGCAGTATTTT. Residues: CASSSYRDTDTQYF.